This T cell receptor beta chain was retrieved from a study of a mutant IDH1 vaccine in newly diagnosed glioma. Across the study: Patients arrived already treated with radiotherapy, temozolomide, or both, most having had both. The study, taken as a whole, reports: Pseudoprogression showed no apparent link to changes in top peripheral T cell clonotypes.

Clones were sequenced by immunoSEQ multiplex PCR, and TCRdb holds only the in-frame ones, with some missing. The data show tens of thousands of clones, with about nine tenths seen just once and around 4.8% held by the top ten. As for this clone: Its target is not known. An end of the junction does not agree with germline; a read error may underlie this.

Germline lookup yields CDR1 SSHAT and CDR2 FNYEAQ (reference sequence). The CDR3 has 15 residues. Indicated time point: baseline, week 1 (first vaccination visit). Treatment given: pre-vaccination baseline after standard-of-care therapy. Astrocytomas found in donors were new, WHO grade 3 or 4, IDH1-mutant and ATRX-lost. The origin of this receptor is a woman aged 40 to 50 with glioma. The sample here was PBMCs, taken from a glioma patient treated with radiotherapy, temozolomide or both. V is TRBV7-7 and J is TRBJ2-2; TRBD1 matches at 9 bases. The CDR3 reads CASSSLTGGTGELFF. The CDR3 DNA sequence: TGTGCTAGCAGCTCATTGACAGGGGGCACCGGGGAGCTGTTTTTT. The whole variable domain, remainder taken from reference TRBV7-7 and TRBJ2-2, is GAGVSQSPRYKVTKRGQDVTLRCDPISSHATLYWYQQALGQGPEFLTYFNYEAQPDKSGLPSDRFSAERPEGSISTLTIQRTEQRDSAMYRCASSSLTGGTGELFFGEGSRLTVL.